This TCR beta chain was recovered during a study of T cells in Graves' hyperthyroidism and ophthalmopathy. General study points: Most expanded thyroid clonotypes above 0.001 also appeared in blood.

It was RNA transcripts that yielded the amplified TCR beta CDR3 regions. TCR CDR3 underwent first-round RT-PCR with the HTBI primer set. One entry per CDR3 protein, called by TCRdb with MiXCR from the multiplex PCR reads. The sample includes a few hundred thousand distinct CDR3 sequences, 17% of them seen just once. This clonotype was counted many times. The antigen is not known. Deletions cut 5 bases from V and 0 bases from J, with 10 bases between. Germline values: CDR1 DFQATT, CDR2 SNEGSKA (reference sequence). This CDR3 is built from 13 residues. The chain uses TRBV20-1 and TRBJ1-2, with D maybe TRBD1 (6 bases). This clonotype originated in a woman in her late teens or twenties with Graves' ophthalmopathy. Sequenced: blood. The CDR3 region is CSAGGRTNYGYTF. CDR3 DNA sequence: TGCAGTGCTGGGGGGCGAACTAACTATGGCTACACCTTC.